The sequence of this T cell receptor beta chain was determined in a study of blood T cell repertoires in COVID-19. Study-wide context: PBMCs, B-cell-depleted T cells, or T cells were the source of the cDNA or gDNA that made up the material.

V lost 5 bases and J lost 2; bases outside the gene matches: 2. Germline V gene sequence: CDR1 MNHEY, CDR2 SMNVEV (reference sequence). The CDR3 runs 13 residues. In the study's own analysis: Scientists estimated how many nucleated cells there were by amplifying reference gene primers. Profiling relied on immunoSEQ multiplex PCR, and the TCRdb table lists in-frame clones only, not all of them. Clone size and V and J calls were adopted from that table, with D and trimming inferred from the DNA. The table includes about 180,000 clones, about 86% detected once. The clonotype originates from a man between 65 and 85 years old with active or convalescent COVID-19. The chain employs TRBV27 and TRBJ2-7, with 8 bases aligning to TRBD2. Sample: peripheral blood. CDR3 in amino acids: CASSPGLAYEQYF. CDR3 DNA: TGTGCCAGCAGTCCGGGACTAGCCTACGAGCAGTACTTC.